The 19 T cell receptor beta chains below come from one sample, sequenced in a study of blood T cell repertoires in COVID-19. Some clones are missing from TCRdb's copy, which holds only in-frame ones; the method was immunoSEQ multiplex PCR. Of about 350,000 clones in the sample, about 90% were seen once. The specimen was PBMCs or T cells enriched from blood (not recorded which). These receptors originate from a woman in her 30s who had recovered from COVID-19.

The chain joins TRBV2 to TRBJ1-6; TRBD1 matches 7 bases. The CDR3 contains 15 residues. CDR1 and CDR2 from the germline V gene are SNHLY and FYNNEI. The ends lost 6 bases at V and 5 bases at J; junction bases unmatched: 7. The CDR3 region is CASRVRGTDNSPLHF. The CDR3 bases are TGTGCCAGCAGGGTCAGGGGGACAGATAATTCACCCCTCCACTTT.

This rearrangement joins TRBV30 to TRBJ1-6; the match to TRBD1 covers 7 bases. This CDR3 spans 13 amino acids. Germline V gene sequence: CDR1 GTSNPN, CDR2 SVGIG (reference sequence). V shed 5 bases, J shed 7 bases, and the junction held 5 bases outside the gene matches. The CDR3 sequence is CAWEGQPNSPLHF. CDR3 DNA sequence: TGTGCCTGGGAGGGACAGCCGAATTCACCCCTCCACTTT. Full variable domain (missing parts from reference TRBV30 and TRBJ1-6): SQTIHQWPATLVQPVGSPLSLECTVEGTSNPNLYWYRQAAGRGLQLLFYSVGIGQISSEVPQNLSASRPQDRQFILSSKKLLLSDSGFYLCAWEGQPNSPLHFGNGTRLTVT.

The rearrangement joins TRBV19 to TRBJ1-5; 8 bases match TRBD1. This CDR3 comprises 13 residues. Per the germline V gene, CDR1 is LNHDA and CDR2 is SQIVND (reference sequence). V was pared by 7 bases and J by 10 bases, with 9 bases of the junction left unmatched. The CDR3 nucleotides read TGTGCCAGTAAGACAGGGGCCTCTAACCCCCAGCATTTT. It encodes CASKTGASNPQHF.

The chain has TRBV28 and TRBJ1-4; weak D call: TRBD1 (5 bases). V was pared by 5 bases and J by 10 bases, with 17 bases between. The CDR3 extends over 14 amino acids. Germline V CDR1 and CDR2: MDHEN, SYDVKM. DNA for the CDR3: TGTGCCAGCAGTCCTGACGGTGGTAGGGGAAAACTGTTTTTT. Translation gives CASSPDGGRGKLFF.

The rearrangement uses TRBV28 and TRBJ1-3; D is uncertain. Germline-derived CDR1 and CDR2 are MDHEN and SYDVKM. Trimming took off 5 bases at V and 2 bases at J, with 10 bases between the two ends. The CDR3 length is 14 residues. The CDR3, as DNA: TGTGCCAGCAGTCCCCCAGGCGCTGGAAACACCATATATTTT. This codes for CASSPPGAGNTIYF.

V usage is TRBV12-3 or TRBV12-4 and J usage is TRBJ1-2; maybe TRBD1 (6 bases). CDR3 length: 13 amino acids. Trimming shortened V by 6 bases and J by 5 bases, and 13 bases separated the two germline ends. CDR3 DNA: TGTGCCAGCAGCCAACAACAGGGATATGGCTACACCTTC. Translating gives CASSQQQGYGYTF.

The chain recombines TRBV19 with TRBJ2-2, with TRBD1 matching 9 bases. The CDR3 consists of 16 residues. Germline V gives CDR1 LNHDA, CDR2 SQIVND (reference sequence). V lost 1 base to trimming and J lost 0 bases; unmatched junction nucleotides: 0. CDR3 residues: CASSIGTGANTGELFF. Here the CDR3 DNA reads TGTGCCAGTAGTATAGGGACAGGGGCGAACACCGGGGAGCTGTTTTTT. The full variable domain, its missing parts supplied by reference TRBV19 and TRBJ2-2, is DGGITQSPKYLFRKEGQNVTLSCEQNLNHDAMYWYRQDPGQGLRLIYYSQIVNDFQKGDIAEGYSVSREKKESFPLTVTSAQKNPTAFYLCASSIGTGANTGELFFGEGSRLTVL.

The V call is TRBV4-1, the J call TRBJ2-1, with D possibly TRBD2 on 5 matching bases. The germline V and J ends were trimmed by 0 bases and 9 bases, with 21 bases remaining between them. The CDR3 length is 17 residues. From germline, CDR1 is MGHRA and CDR2 YSYEKL. CDR3 coding DNA: TGCGCCAGCAGCCAAGATTCATCGGGATATCGAATTGGTGAGCAGTTCTTC. Translated, it gives CASSQDSSGYRIGEQFF.

The count of this clone is one. The chain links TRBV19 to TRBJ2-3; TRBD2 might be the D (6 bases). CDR1 LNHDA and CDR2 SQIVND come from the germline V gene (reference sequence). The CDR3 totals 13 residues. V dropped 0 bases and J dropped 9 bases, with 10 bases sitting between them. DNA for the CDR3: TGTGCCAGTAGTATAGACGGGGGTGAAACGCAGTATTTT. This gives the protein CASSIDGGETQYF.

This chain joins TRBV4-2 and TRBJ2-3; D gene ambiguous. Germline lookup yields CDR1 LGHNA and CDR2 YNFKEQ. The CDR3 has 15 amino acids. The germline V and J ends were trimmed by 2 bases and 0 bases, with 9 bases remaining between them. CDR3 in amino acids: CASSQTAASTDTQYF. DNA for the CDR3: TGTGCCAGCAGCCAAACAGCAGCTAGCACAGATACGCAGTATTTT.

The chain uses TRBV27 and TRBJ2-3; 11 bases map to TRBD2. This CDR3 is 16 amino acids long. Trimming took 8 bases from V and 4 from J; bases not matched to a gene: 11. The germline V gene has CDR1 MNHEY and CDR2 SMNVEV (reference sequence). This chain's CDR3 is CASGSLAGGGADTQYF. The CDR3 DNA is TGTGCCAGCGGGTCCCTAGCGGGGGGCGGGGCAGATACGCAGTATTTT.

This chain connects TRBV7-9 to TRBJ1-6; a possible D gene is TRBD1 (5 bases). The CDR3 loop spans 13 amino acids. Germline CDR1 and CDR2: SEHNR and FQNEAQ (reference sequence). Trimming removed 4 bases from V and 5 bases from J, with 6 bases in between. The CDR3 loop reads CASSSGNNSPLHF. The DNA of the CDR3 is TGTGCCAGCAGCTCAGGGAATAATTCACCCCTCCACTTT.

The rearrangement joins TRBV25-1 to TRBJ1-2; D possibly corresponds to TRBD1 (6 bases). Per germline, CDR1 MGHDK and CDR2 SYGVNS. Trimming took 4 bases from V and 8 from J, leaving 11 bases between them. CDR3 length equals 12 residues. CDR3 region: CASSGDGGGYTF. The DNA for the CDR3 is TGTGCCAGCAGTGGGGATGGGGGCGGCTACACCTTC.

The V gene is TRBV7-9, the J gene TRBJ1-2; D call uncertain. CDR3 size: 13 residues. Germline lookup yields CDR1 SEHNR and CDR2 FQNEAQ (reference sequence). Trimming left V 3 bases short and J 5 bases short, with 10 bases between. CDR3 sequence: CASSLGPGYGYTF. The CDR3, as DNA: TGTGCCAGCAGCTTGGGCCCGGGATATGGCTACACCTTC.

The V gene is TRBV7-2, the J gene TRBJ1-2, with 7 bases identical to TRBD1. The V and J ends lost 1 base and 2 bases, in that order; junction bases with no gene match: 4. Germline V gene data show CDR1 as SGHTA and CDR2 as FQGNSA. The CDR3 covers 15 residues. In nucleotides, the CDR3 is TGTGCCAGCAGCTTAGGCGGGACAGCAAACTATGGCTACACCTTC. Translated, it gives CASSLGGTANYGYTF.

The chain has TRBV4-1 and TRBJ2-1; TRBD1 matches 8 bases. V was clipped by 2 bases and J by 8 bases; unmatched bases: 5. Germline V lookup: CDR1 MGHRA, CDR2 YSYEKL. The CDR3 is 14 residues long. CDR3 in DNA: TGCGCCAGCAGCCAATCCAGGGGGCGCGATGAGCAGTTCTTC. Amino acid sequence: CASSQSRGRDEQFF.

The V call is TRBV19, the J call TRBJ2-3; 10 bases map to TRBD2. V shed 6 bases and J 1 base; nucleotides not matched to a gene: 7. Germline CDR1 LNHDA, CDR2 SQIVND (reference sequence). The CDR3 loop spans 16 amino acids. CDR3 in DNA: TGTGCCAGTAGAAGACTCGGACTAGCGGGCACAGATACGCAGTATTTT. Translated: CASRRLGLAGTDTQYF.

J is TRBJ2-1 and V is TRBV9; TRBD2 aligns across 10 bases. The CDR3 runs to 15 residues. Looked up from germline, CDR1 is SGDLS and CDR2 is YYNGEE. Trimming removed 0 bases from V and 4 bases from J; junction bases left unmatched: 1. CDR3 nucleotide sequence: TGTGCCAGCAGCGTAGGAGCGGGGGGGTACAATGAGCAGTTCTTC. It translates to CASSVGAGGYNEQFF.

The chain employs TRBV11-2 and TRBJ2-7; 7 bases are a match to TRBD1. V lost 4 bases to trimming and J lost 1 base; unmatched junction nucleotides: 7. The CDR3 extends over 15 amino acids. Germline V gene data show CDR1 as SGHAT and CDR2 as FQNNGV. The CDR3 nucleotides read TGTGCCAGCAGCTCTCTACAGGGGCCTTCCTACGAGCAGTACTTC. Translating it yields CASSSLQGPSYEQYF.